This T cell receptor (beta chain) came from a study of T cell responses to AZD1222 COVID-19 vaccine listed by TCRdb under 2021. General notes on the study: Because spike-specific TCR depth and breadth did not differ between the two schedules, AZD1222 recipients who got a second dose at roughly 4 weeks were pooled with those who got a second dose at roughly 12 weeks. A total of approximately 250 trial participants underwent TCR sequencing, of whom about 210 had received two doses of AZD1222 and roughly 26 had received two doses of the MenACWY control vaccine. Trial participants were enrolled into age subgroups of 18-55, 56-69 and 70-plus years, which contained 148, 28 and 57 TCR-sequenced participants, respectively.

This clone was counted once. What this receptor recognizes is not known. Base qualities are not at hand, and no much larger clone is one base apart. The CDR3 regions of human TCRbeta chains were analyzed by immunosequencing. The paper's processing steps were these. Repertoire TCRs were matched against a reference library of SARS-CoV-2-specific TCRs generated with the MIRA antigen-specificity platform. Breadth was defined as the fraction of unique TCRs that were SARS-CoV-2-associated. Depth was defined as the fraction of total T cells that were SARS-CoV-2-associated. Using the MIRA data, each spike-specific TCR was assigned both to the spike region to which the TCR was reactive and to a CD4 or CD8 class. Log10-transformed breadth and depth values were compared by one-way ANOVA with Sidak's multiple comparisons tests. The immuneACCESS repertoire file appears here via TCRdb, limited to in-frame rearrangements. These files lack a portion of the clones; in checked studies, under half of the deficit traces to unresolved V genes, and the cause of the others is not known. That table supplies the V and J calls and clone size; D and trimming were determined from the DNA. The sample contains 110,000 to 150,000 clones, just over 90% of them found a single time. The top ten clonotypes cover around 1.9% of the sample.

What the research found in general, with its limitations: In the small 56-69-year group, the increase in depth fell short of significance, most likely because of low power. Conclusions about previously exposed vaccinees were limited because only a handful of AZD1222 recipients were SARS-CoV-2 seropositive at baseline. Reportedly, close to half of the unique spike-specific TCRs recognized epitopes lying outside the regions that are mutated in the B.1.351 and B.1.1.7 variants. After two AZD1222 doses, spike-specific TCR breadth and depth were significantly higher than at day 0 and than in MenACWY recipients. Participants were mostly white British, with more females than males. The authors suggested clonal diversity may have been underestimated. No day 14 peak-response samples were available, so repertoires were characterized only after the peak T cell response. The vaccine-associated CD4 TCRs covered the entire spike protein, and the dominant responses fell in regions 160-218 and 743-854.

The time point tag for this specimen amounts to: baseline before first vaccination. Samples from vaccinated people were obtained from the UK trials COV001 and COV002, which included a single-blind randomized controlled phase 2/3 trial of AZD1222 (ChAdOx1 nCoV-19) in healthy adults. Trial participant PBMC samples were collected at day 0 and day 28 after the second dose for TCRbeta chain sequencing. The cysteine opens and the phenylalanine closes a CDR3 of 15 amino acids. Only the CDR3 part of the read is kept: 45 bases, read in frame from the first base. The germline ends are 14 bases apart after V is trimmed by 5 bases and J by 1 base. From a lookup of the germline V gene (reference sequence), CDR1 and CDR2 are LGHDT and YNNKEL.

This TCR was sampled from an adult in good health. The V and J segments used are TRBV3-1 (or the pseudogene TRBV3-2) and TRBJ1-1, and TRBD1 may be the D gene, going by 5 matching bases. The sequencing here drew on peripheral blood, taken on day 0 of AZD1222 vaccination. In nucleotides, the sequence is TGTGCCAGCAGCTTTGCCCGGGGCCCGAACACTGAAGCTTTCTTT. Translated, this gives CASSFARGPNTEAFF.